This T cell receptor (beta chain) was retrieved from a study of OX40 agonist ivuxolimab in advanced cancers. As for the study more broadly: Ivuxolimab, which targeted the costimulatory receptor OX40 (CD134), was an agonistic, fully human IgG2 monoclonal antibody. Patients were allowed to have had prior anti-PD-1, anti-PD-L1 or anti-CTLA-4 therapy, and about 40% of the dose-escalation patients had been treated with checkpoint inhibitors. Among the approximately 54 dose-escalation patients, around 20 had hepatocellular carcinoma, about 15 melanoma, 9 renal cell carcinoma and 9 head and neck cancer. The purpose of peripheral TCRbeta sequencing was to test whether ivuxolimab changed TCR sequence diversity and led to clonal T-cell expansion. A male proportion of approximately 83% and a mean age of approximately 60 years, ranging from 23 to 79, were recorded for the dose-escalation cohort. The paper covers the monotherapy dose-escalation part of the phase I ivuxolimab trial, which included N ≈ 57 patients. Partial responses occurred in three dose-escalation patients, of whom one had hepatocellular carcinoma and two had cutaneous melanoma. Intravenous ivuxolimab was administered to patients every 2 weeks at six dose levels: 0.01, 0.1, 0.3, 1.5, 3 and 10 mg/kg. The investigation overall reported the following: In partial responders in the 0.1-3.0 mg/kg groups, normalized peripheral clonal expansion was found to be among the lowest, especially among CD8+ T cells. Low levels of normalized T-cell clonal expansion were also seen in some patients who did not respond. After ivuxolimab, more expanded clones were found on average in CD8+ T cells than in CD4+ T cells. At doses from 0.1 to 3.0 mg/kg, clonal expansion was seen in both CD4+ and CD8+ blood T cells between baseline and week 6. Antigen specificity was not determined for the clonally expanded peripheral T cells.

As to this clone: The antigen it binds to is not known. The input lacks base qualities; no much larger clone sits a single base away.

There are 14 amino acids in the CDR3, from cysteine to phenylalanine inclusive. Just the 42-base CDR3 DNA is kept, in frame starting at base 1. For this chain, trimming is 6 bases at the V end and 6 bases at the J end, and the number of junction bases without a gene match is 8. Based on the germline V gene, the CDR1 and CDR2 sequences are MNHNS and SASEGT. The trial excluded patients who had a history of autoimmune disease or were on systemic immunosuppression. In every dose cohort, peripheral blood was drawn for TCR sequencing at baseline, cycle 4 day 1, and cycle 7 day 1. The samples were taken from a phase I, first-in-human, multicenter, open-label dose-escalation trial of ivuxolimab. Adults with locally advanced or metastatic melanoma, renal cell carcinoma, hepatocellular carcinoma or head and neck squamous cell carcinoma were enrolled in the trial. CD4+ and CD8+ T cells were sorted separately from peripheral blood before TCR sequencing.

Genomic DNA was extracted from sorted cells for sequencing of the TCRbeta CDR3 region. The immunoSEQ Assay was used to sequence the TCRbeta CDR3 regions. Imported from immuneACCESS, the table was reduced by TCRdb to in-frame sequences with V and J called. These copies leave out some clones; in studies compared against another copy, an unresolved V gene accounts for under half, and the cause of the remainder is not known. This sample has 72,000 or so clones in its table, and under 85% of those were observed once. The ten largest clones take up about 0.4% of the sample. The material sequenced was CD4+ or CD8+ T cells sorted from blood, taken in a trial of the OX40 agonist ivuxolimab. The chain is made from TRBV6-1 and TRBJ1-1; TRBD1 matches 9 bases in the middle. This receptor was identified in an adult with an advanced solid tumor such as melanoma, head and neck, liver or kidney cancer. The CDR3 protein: CASRMGQGVAEAFF. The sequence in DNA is TGTGCCAGCAGGATGGGACAGGGAGTTGCTGAAGCTTTCTTT.